A single sample gave rise to the 20 T cell receptor beta chains below, sequenced in a study of CD8 T cells in ankylosing spondylitis. These receptors have no known antigen. TCRdb re-called the 5' RACE reads with MiXCR, one entry per CDR3 protein. The repertoire has 700,000 to 1,000,000 distinct CDR3 sequences, approximately 10% of them found once; the top ten carry approximately 0.46%. General observations from the study: Seemingly characteristic of ankylosing spondylitis blood was a TCR beta motif consisting of roughly 8 highly homologous variants.

Sequencing was performed on blood, either unsorted or a sorted T cell fraction (not recorded which). The receptors shown here come from a male donor with ankylosing spondylitis.

This clonotype was observed a few times. The rearrangement links TRBV6-5 to TRBJ1-2; TRBD1 aligns across 8 bases. The germline V gene has CDR1 MNHEY and CDR2 SVGAGI. V was clipped by 4 bases and J by 7 bases; unmatched bases: 11. The CDR3 covers 15 residues. DNA for the CDR3: TGTGCCAGCAGTTCTTGGACAGGGCCCCACTCTGGCTACACCTTC. The encoded protein is CASSSWTGPHSGYTF.

This clonotype was picked up a small number of times. The rearrangement links TRBV29-1 to TRBJ2-6; D unresolved. Germline-derived CDR1 and CDR2 are SQVTM and ANQGSEA. The CDR3 is made up of 13 amino acids. The V end was cut by 3 bases, the J end by 1 base, with 4 bases between. The CDR3, as DNA: TGCAGCGTTGACGGGTCTGGGGCCAACGTCCTGACTTTC. Translated: CSVDGSGANVLTF.

This clonotype has just a few counts. This chain uses TRBV20-1 with TRBJ2-1, with 8 bases matching TRBD2. There are 11 residues in the CDR3. Germline V gene data show CDR1 as DFQATT and CDR2 as SNEGSKA (reference sequence). For the CDR3, the DNA is TGCAAAGCCGGGGGGGGTGGTGTGCAGTTCTTC. Residues: CKAGGGGVQFF.

This sequence joins TRBV20-1 and TRBJ1-1; D is possibly TRBD1 (6 bases). The germline V and J ends were trimmed by 2 bases and 1 base, with 11 bases remaining between them. CDR1 and CDR2 (germline): DFQATT, SNEGSKA (reference sequence). The CDR3 sequence is 14 residues long. CDR3 sequence (DNA): TGCAGTGCTAGACTTACAGGGAGGAACACTGAAGCTTTCTTT. It translates to CSARLTGRNTEAFF.

The gene calls are TRBV20-1 and TRBJ2-1; 8 bases map to TRBD2. V shed 4 bases, J shed 5 bases, and the junction held 13 bases outside the gene matches. Germline V CDR1 and CDR2: DFQATT, SNEGSKA (reference sequence). This CDR3 region has 16 residues. Here the CDR3 reads CSATRGVGSGDNEQFF. CDR3 nucleotides: TGCAGTGCTACTCGGGGGGTTGGTAGCGGGGACAATGAGCAGTTCTTC.

The rearrangement joins TRBV28 to TRBJ2-2; D perhaps matches TRBD2 (6 bases). The CDR3 loop spans 14 amino acids. Trimming pared 3 bases from V and 5 bases from J, leaving 10 bases between. Germline assignment: CDR1 MDHEN and CDR2 SYDVKM. The DNA of the CDR3 is TGTGCCAGCAGTTTGGCGGGGCAGACCGGGGAGCTGTTTTTT. Its translation is CASSLAGQTGELFF.

This clonotype was counted at least ten times. V is TRBV29-1 and J is TRBJ2-1; D is uncertain. The germline V gene has CDR1 SQVTM and CDR2 ANQGSEA. The length of the CDR3 is 11 residues. V was trimmed by 2 bases and J by 13 bases, leaving 12 bases between them. CDR3 sequence (DNA): TGCAGCGTTGAACCCTTTCCCGGACAGTTCTTC. Its translation: CSVEPFPGQFF.

V gene TRBV20-1 combines with J gene TRBJ2-5; 12 bases are shared with TRBD2. Germline V gene sequence: CDR1 DFQATT, CDR2 SNEGSKA (reference sequence). The CDR3 runs to 14 residues. The V and J ends lost 6 bases and 5 bases, in that order; junction bases with no gene match: 7. In nucleotides, the CDR3 is TGCAGTGCGCTAGGACTAGCGGGGAAGGAGACCCAGTACTTC. It is translated as CSALGLAGKETQYF.

This clonotype was detected only a few times. Written as DNA, the CDR3 is TGTGCCAGCAGTGCGCGATCGGGTGGCTACACCTTC. The encoded protein is CASSARSGGYTF. The chain joins TRBV25-1 to TRBJ1-2; D unresolved. This CDR3 region has 12 residues. CDR1 and CDR2 from the germline V gene are MGHDK and SYGVNS. V was pared by 4 bases and J by 7 bases, with 10 bases between.

This clonotype was picked up a small number of times. This chain uses TRBV4-2 with TRBJ2-7, with TRBD1 matching over 8 bases. V lost 4 bases, J lost 2 bases, and 7 bases stayed unmatched. CDR1 LGHNA and CDR2 YNFKEQ come from the germline V gene. This CDR3 comprises 15 residues. CDR3 coding DNA: TGTGCCAGCAGCCCTCTGGGACAGGTCCCCTACGAGCAGTACTTC. Its protein is CASSPLGQVPYEQYF.

This clonotype showed up just a few times. CDR3 in DNA: TGTGCCAGCAGCTCCCTCCAGGTGGGCGAGCAGTACTTC. Protein product: CASSSLQVGEQYF. The chain employs TRBV7-9 and TRBJ2-7; D not certain. Germline V CDR1 and CDR2: SEHNR, FQNEAQ (reference sequence). The CDR3 is 13 amino acids. V dropped 4 bases and J dropped 6 bases, with 13 bases sitting between them. Drawing the rest from reference TRBV7-9 and TRBJ2-7, the complete variable domain is DTGVSQNPRHKITKRGQNVTFRCDPISEHNRLYWYRQTLGQGPEFLTYFQNEAQLEKSRLLSDRFSAERPKGSFSTLEIQRTEQGDSAMYLCASSSLQVGEQYFGPGTRLTVT.

This clonotype was picked up a small number of times. The V gene is TRBV20-1, the J gene TRBJ1-1; D is undetermined. CDR1 DFQATT and CDR2 SNEGSKA come from the germline V gene (reference sequence). With 1 base removed from V and 5 bases from J, the gap between germline ends came to 14 bases. There are 14 residues in the CDR3. CDR3: CSARGGNYGTEAFF. The CDR3 DNA sequence: TGCAGTGCTAGAGGGGGTAATTATGGGACTGAAGCTTTCTTT.

This sequence joins TRBV6-1 and TRBJ1-2; no reliable D call. This CDR3 is built from 14 residues. Deletions cut 1 base from V and 0 bases from J, with 6 bases between. Germline CDR1 and CDR2: MNHNS and SASEGT. CDR3 nucleotide sequence: TGTGCCAGCAGTGAAGGCTTCGCTAACTATGGCTACACCTTC. It yields the protein CASSEGFANYGYTF.

The rearrangement joins TRBV20-1 to TRBJ2-1; TRBD2 agrees at 7 bases. With 6 bases clipped from V and 7 bases from J, the junction kept 15 bases outside the gene matches. This CDR3 contains 15 residues. Germline V lookup: CDR1 DFQATT, CDR2 SNEGSKA (reference sequence). CDR3 bases: TGCAGTGCCCGGTGGGAGGGCCTTTTGGCAAATGAGCAGTTCTTC. Translated, it gives CSARWEGLLANEQFF.

This clonotype was seen at least ten times. This rearrangement joins TRBV27 to TRBJ1-4; no firm D call. Between the trimmed V and J ends, which lost 5 bases and 5 bases, there was a span of 12 bases. CDR1 and CDR2 from the germline V gene are MNHEY and SMNVEV (reference sequence). This CDR3 is 14 amino acids long. In nucleotides, the CDR3 is TGTGCCAGCAGTCCGACCTCGTCGAATGAAAAACTGTTTTTT. Protein sequence: CASSPTSSNEKLFF.

This clonotype turned up a few times. V usage is TRBV18 and J usage is TRBJ2-7; TRBD1 is a possible D gene (6 bases). Germline CDR1 and CDR2: KGHSH and LQKENI. This CDR3 region has 16 residues. V lost 2 bases and J 0 bases, leaving 14 bases between the germline ends. CDR3 loop: CASSPVTGTSSYEQYF. The CDR3 DNA reads TGTGCCAGCTCACCAGTTACAGGGACGAGCTCCTACGAGCAGTACTTC.

This chain connects TRBV4-2 to TRBJ2-3; 10 bases are shared with TRBD2. Germline trimming cut 4 bases from V and 4 bases from J; bases unmatched to any gene: 5. The CDR3 is made up of 15 amino acids. Germline values: CDR1 LGHNA, CDR2 YNFKEQ. CDR3 amino acids: CASSPIAGGADTQYF. CDR3 bases: TGTGCCAGCAGCCCAATAGCGGGAGGTGCAGATACGCAGTATTTT.

This chain uses TRBV15 with TRBJ2-5; no clear D gene. The CDR3 extends over 15 amino acids. Trimming removed 0 bases at V and 5 bases at J, with 13 bases between. Per the germline V gene, CDR1 is LNHNV and CDR2 is YYDKDF (reference sequence). CDR3: CATSRDTATGETQYF. The CDR3 bases are TGTGCCACCAGCAGAGATACAGCGACCGGGGAGACCCAGTACTTC.

This clonotype was seen many times. The chain joins TRBV5-1 to TRBJ2-6; D is ambiguous. The CDR3 runs to 15 residues. Trimming took 4 bases from V and 4 from J, leaving 12 bases between them. Germline V gives CDR1 SGHRS, CDR2 YFSETQ. The chain's CDR3 is CASSPISTGANVLTF. CDR3 in DNA: TGCGCCAGCAGCCCCATTAGCACGGGGGCCAACGTCCTGACTTTC.

The chain joins TRBV20-1 to TRBJ2-2; D is possibly TRBD1 or TRBD2 (5 bases each). CDR3 length: 15 amino acids. Germline CDR1 is DFQATT and CDR2 is SNEGSKA (reference sequence). Trimming took 2 bases from V and 4 from J, leaving 14 bases between them. As DNA, the CDR3 is TGCAGTGCTAGACCAAGGGGCCGGGGCACCGGGGAGCTGTTTTTT. Translated: CSARPRGRGTGELFF.